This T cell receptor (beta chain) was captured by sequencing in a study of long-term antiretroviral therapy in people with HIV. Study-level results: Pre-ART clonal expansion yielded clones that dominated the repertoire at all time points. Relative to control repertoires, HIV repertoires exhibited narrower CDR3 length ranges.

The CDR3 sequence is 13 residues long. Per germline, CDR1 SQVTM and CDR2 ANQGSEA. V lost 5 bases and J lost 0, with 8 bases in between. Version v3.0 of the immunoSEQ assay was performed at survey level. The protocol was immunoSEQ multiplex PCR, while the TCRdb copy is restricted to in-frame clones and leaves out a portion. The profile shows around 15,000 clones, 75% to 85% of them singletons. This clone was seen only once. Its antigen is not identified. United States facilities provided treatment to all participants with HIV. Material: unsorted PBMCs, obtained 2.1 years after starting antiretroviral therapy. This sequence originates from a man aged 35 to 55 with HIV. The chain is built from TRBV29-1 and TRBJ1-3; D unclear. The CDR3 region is CSVRESSGNTIYF. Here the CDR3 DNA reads TGCAGCGTTCGGGAATCCTCTGGAAACACCATATATTTT.